The clone carrying this TCR beta chain has only a few counts. The table came from immunoSEQ multiplex PCR; TCRdb's copy has only in-frame clones and leaves some out. This table has tens of thousands of clones, about 92% appearing once. This record comes from a study of control samples from healthy donors and cancer patients. There are 13 residues in the CDR3. Trimming took 0 bases from V and 9 from J, leaving 9 bases between them. Germline V gene data show CDR1 as SGHTA and CDR2 as FQGNSA. The gene calls are TRBV7-2 and TRBJ2-1, with a possible D match to TRBD1 (6 bases). Sequencing was carried out using PBMCs. The sequence was obtained from a man in his forties or fifties with colorectal cancer. The DNA for the CDR3 is TGTGCCAGCAGCTTAGCCCAGGGGATTGAGCAGTTCTTC. Translated, it gives CASSLAQGIEQFF.